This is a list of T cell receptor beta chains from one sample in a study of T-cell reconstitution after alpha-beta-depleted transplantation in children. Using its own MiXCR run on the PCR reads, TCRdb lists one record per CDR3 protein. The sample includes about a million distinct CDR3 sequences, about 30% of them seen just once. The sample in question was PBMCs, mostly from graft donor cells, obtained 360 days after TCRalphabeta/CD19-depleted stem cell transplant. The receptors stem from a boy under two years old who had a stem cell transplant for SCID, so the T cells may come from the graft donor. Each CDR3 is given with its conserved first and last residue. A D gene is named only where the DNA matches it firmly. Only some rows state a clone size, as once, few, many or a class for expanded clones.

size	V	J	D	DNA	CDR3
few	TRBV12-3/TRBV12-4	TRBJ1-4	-	TGTGCCAGCAGTTTAGGGACAATTGAAAAACTGTTTTTT	CASSLGTIEKLFF
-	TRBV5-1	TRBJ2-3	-	TGCGCCAGCAGCAGGGAGGGGGCCATCACAGATACGCAGTATTTT	CASSREGAITDTQYF
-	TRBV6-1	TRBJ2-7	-	TGTGCCAGCAGCCGTGGAGGGGCAGGGCTACTACTAGGCGAGCAGTACTTC	CASSRGGAGLLLGEQYF
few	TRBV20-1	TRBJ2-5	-	TGCAGTGCTAGCCCCGCGCCCAGCCGGGAAGCCCAGTACTTC	CSASPAPSREAQYF
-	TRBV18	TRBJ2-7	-	TGTGCCAGCTCCCCTTCGAGGAGGGCAGTGGACTACGAGCAGTACTTC	CASSPSRRAVDYEQYF
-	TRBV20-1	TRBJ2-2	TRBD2	TGCAGTGTACGGCGGGGGGCCCTCAACACCGGGGAGCTGTTTTTT	CSVRRGALNTGELFF
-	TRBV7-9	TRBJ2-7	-	TGTGCCAGCAGCTTAGTGTCTAGATCCCGCTACGAGCAGTACTTC	CASSLVSRSRYEQYF
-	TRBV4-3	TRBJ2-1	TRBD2	TGCGCCAGCAGCCATAGCGGGGGGGCCGTGAATGAGCAGTTCTTC	CASSHSGGAVNEQFF
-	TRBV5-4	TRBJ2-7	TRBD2	TGTGCCAGCAGTCTTACTAGCGGGGCCCGCTACGAGCAGTACTTC	CASSLTSGARYEQYF
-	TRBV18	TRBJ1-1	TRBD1	TGTGCCAGCTCCTCGTCGGGACAGGGGCTCACTGAAGCTTTCTTT	CASSSSGQGLTEAFF
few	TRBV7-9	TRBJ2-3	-	TGTGCCAGCGCTCTACCCCCCGGGAATACGCAGTATTTT	CASALPPGNTQYF
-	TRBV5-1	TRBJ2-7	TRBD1	TGCGCCAGCAGCTTAGGACAGGGGGAAGGGCAGTACTTC	CASSLGQGEGQYF
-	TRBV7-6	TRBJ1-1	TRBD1	TGTGCCAGCAGCTCAGCCCCGGACAGGGTTAGGAACACTGAAGCTTTCTTT	CASSSAPDRVRNTEAFF